What follows is one T cell receptor (beta chain) and its context. The record originates from a study of glioma-infiltrating T cells. Using RNA template, CDR3s of TCR alpha and beta were amplified with iRepertoire arm-PCR. Via MiXCR, TCRdb re-called the multiplex PCR reads, giving one row per CDR3 protein. The sample comprises around 130,000 distinct CDR3 sequences, about 25% of which are singletons, and about a quarter rests with the top ten. The CDR3 is 15 residues long. Germline V gene sequence: CDR1 KGHSH, CDR2 LQKENI. Trimming shortened V by 5 bases and J by 0 bases, and 12 bases separated the two germline ends.

The TCR sequence derives from a human donor with low-grade glioma or glioblastoma, undergoing nonglioma brain surgery, or in good health (not recorded which). This chain joins TRBV18 and TRBJ2-3, with no clear D. Sequenced material: glioma tissue, nonneoplastic brain tissue, or PBMCs (not recorded which). The CDR3 DNA reads TGTGCCAGCTCAACCCATGCGACTAGCACAGATACGCAGTATTTT. Residues: CASSTHATSTDTQYF.